Each of the 28 T cell receptor beta chains below was sequenced from the same sample in a study of patients and donors after allogeneic stem cell transplantation. From the RT-PCR reads, TCRdb called clonotypes with MiXCR, one entry per CDR3 protein. The sample holds hundreds of thousands of distinct CDR3 sequences, about a sixth seen once. Sequencing used blood, either unsorted or a sorted T cell fraction (not recorded which). The receptor set was obtained from a human donor who was either an allogeneic HSCT recipient or a stem cell or donor lymphocyte infusion donor (not recorded which). It is not recorded whose cells these are; they may come from a transplant donor.

Only a few counts were recorded for this clonotype. This chain connects TRBV6-2 or TRBV6-3 to TRBJ1-5; D is uncertain. This CDR3 is 13 amino acids long. Germline-derived CDR1 and CDR2 are MNHEY and SVGEGT. Trimming stripped 6 bases from V and 1 base from J, with 7 bases between. The CDR3 coding sequence is TGTGCCAGCAGCTGGGTGAGCAATCAGCCCCAGCATTTT. Translation: CASSWVSNQPQHF.

This clonotype showed up just a few times. The chain employs TRBV12-3 or TRBV12-4 and TRBJ1-1, with 9 positions matching TRBD1. The J segment lost 6 bases and the V segment lost 4 bases, leaving 12 bases of the junction unmatched. This CDR3 comprises 16 residues. The CDR3 bases are TGTGCCAGCAGTTCCCGGGACAGGGCGCGGGATGCTGAAGCTTTCTTT. This codes for CASSSRDRARDAEAFF.

J is TRBJ2-5 and V is TRBV2, with 9 positions matching TRBD2. The CDR3 totals 13 residues. Per the germline V gene, CDR1 is SNHLY and CDR2 is FYNNEI. The CDR3 spells CSLAGTILETQYF. In DNA, the CDR3 is TGTTCCCTAGCGGGGACGATACTTGAGACCCAGTACTTC.

This clonotype occurred a few times. The rearrangement links TRBV12-3 or TRBV12-4 to TRBJ1-2; maybe TRBD1 (6 bases). Deletions cut 3 bases from V and 2 bases from J, with 13 bases between. This CDR3 contains 15 residues. CDR3 DNA sequence: TGTGCCAGCAGTTTGGGGGGGAGGGGGAACTATGGCTACACCTTC. It yields the protein CASSLGGRGNYGYTF.

The chain is built from TRBV5-1 and TRBJ2-1; 7 bases fit TRBD1. The trim removed 0 bases at V and 4 bases at J, leaving 10 bases unmatched. The CDR3 is 17 residues long. Looked up from germline, CDR1 is SGHRS and CDR2 is YFSETQ. The CDR3 bases are TGCGCCAGCAGCTTGGAGACTCTAGAGGGGGCATACAATGAGCAGTTCTTC. Protein sequence: CASSLETLEGAYNEQFF.

This clonotype was counted between two and nine times. This rearrangement joins TRBV20-1 to TRBJ2-1; D is ambiguous. The CDR3 is made up of 14 amino acids. Germline V gene data show CDR1 as DFQATT and CDR2 as SNEGSKA (reference sequence). V shed 3 bases and J shed 7 bases, with 16 bases lying between them. The DNA of the CDR3 is TGCAGTGCTAGTCTTATGGATGTAGCAAATGAGCAGTTCTTC. Its protein is CSASLMDVANEQFF.

V and J are TRBV9 and TRBJ2-2; 8 bases fit TRBD1. The CDR3 runs to 14 residues. Germline loops: CDR1 SGDLS, CDR2 YYNGEE. Trimming removed 0 bases from V and 6 bases from J; junction bases left unmatched: 1. The CDR3 DNA sequence: TGTGCCAGCAGCGTAGAACAGGGGGCCGGGGAGCTGTTTTTT. It is translated as CASSVEQGAGELFF. Variable domain in full (rest from reference TRBV9 and TRBJ2-2): DSGVTQTPKHLITATGQRVTLRCSPRSGDLSVYWYQQSLDQGLQFLIQYYNGEERAKGNILERFSAQQFPDLHSELNLSSLELGDSALYFCASSVEQGAGELFFGEGSRLTVL.

In its sample, this clonotype was seen many times. This rearrangement joins TRBV7-9 to TRBJ2-7; D may be TRBD1 (5 bases). There are 14 residues in the CDR3. The germline V gene encodes CDR1 SEHNR and CDR2 FQNEAQ (reference sequence). Trimming removed 3 bases at V and 6 bases at J, with 15 bases between. The chain's CDR3 is CASSFGTSGSEQYF. The DNA for the CDR3 is TGTGCCAGCAGCTTTGGAACTTCAGGGTCCGAGCAGTACTTC.

V is TRBV3-1 and J is TRBJ2-5; no reliable D call. The CDR3 extends over 14 amino acids. Germline assignment: CDR1 LGHDT and CDR2 YNNKEL (reference sequence). The germline V and J ends were trimmed by 0 bases and 10 bases, with 15 bases remaining between them. The CDR3 loop is CASSQEPSQDDQYF. The CDR3 bases are TGTGCCAGCAGCCAAGAACCCTCTCAAGACGACCAGTACTTC.

V is TRBV7-9 and J is TRBJ1-1; TRBD1 is a possible D gene (6 bases). This CDR3 is built from 15 residues. Germline V lookup: CDR1 SEHNR, CDR2 FQNEAQ (reference sequence). V shed 1 base and J shed 2 bases, with 11 bases lying between them. The CDR3 coding sequence is TGTGCCAGCAGCTTAGAGGGGGGAAGAAACACTGAAGCTTTCTTT. Encoded protein: CASSLEGGRNTEAFF.

This rearrangement joins TRBV6-1 to TRBJ2-3; 11 bases fit TRBD2. Trimming at V came to 6 bases and at J to 0 bases, leaving 8 bases not matched to a gene. CDR1 MNHNS and CDR2 SASEGT come from the germline V gene. There are 17 residues in the CDR3. The CDR3 spells CASSRLAGRPSTDTQYF. As DNA, the CDR3 is TGTGCCAGCAGCCGACTAGCGGGGAGACCTAGCACAGATACGCAGTATTTT.

This clonotype was counted only a few times. The chain combines TRBV5-1 with TRBJ2-1; a possible D gene is TRBD1 (6 bases). The V and J ends lost 8 bases and 9 bases respectively, with 12 bases between them. The CDR3 extends over 11 amino acids. The germline V gene encodes CDR1 SGHRS and CDR2 YFSETQ. CDR3 in amino acids: CASNDRSEQFF. The CDR3 bases are TGCGCCAGTAACGACAGGAGTGAGCAGTTCTTC.

Ten or more counts support this clonotype. The chain combines TRBV20-1 with TRBJ1-5; D is uncertain. Looked up from germline, CDR1 is DFQATT and CDR2 is SNEGSKA (reference sequence). The CDR3 covers 14 residues. Trimming removed 0 bases from V and 2 bases from J, with 8 bases in between. In DNA form, the CDR3 reads TGCAGTGCTAGAGAGACGTCTGGCAATCAGCCCCAGCATTTT. Translating gives CSARETSGNQPQHF.

Concerning this clonotype itself: The junction departs from the called germline gene at one end, perhaps through a read error. The chain recombines TRBV28 with TRBJ2-3; no clear D. Germline V gene lookup returns CDR1 MDHEN and CDR2 SYDVKM. The CDR3 sequence is 13 residues long. This CDR3 reads CARSYSSTDTQYF. The DNA of the CDR3 is TGTGCCAGAAGTTACTCGAGCACAGATACGCAGTATTTT.

The V and J genes are TRBV6-2 or TRBV6-3 and TRBJ2-5, with TRBD1 as a possible D gene (5 bases). There are 14 residues in the CDR3. The ends were cut back, 2 bases at V and 0 bases at J, with 7 bases in the middle. The germline CDR1 and CDR2 sequences are MNHEY and SVGEGT. CDR3 DNA sequence: TGTGCCAGCAGTTACGCAGGGTACCAAGAGACCCAGTACTTC. Translated, it gives CASSYAGYQETQYF.

The chain couples TRBV27 to TRBJ2-7, with 7 bases lining up with TRBD2. Germline CDR1 and CDR2: MNHEY and SMNVEV (reference sequence). This CDR3 spans 14 amino acids. The V and J ends lost 1 base and 2 bases, in that order; junction bases with no gene match: 2. CDR3 region: CASSLFGTTYEQYF. The CDR3 region has the DNA TGTGCCAGCAGTTTATTTGGGACTACCTACGAGCAGTACTTC.

This clonotype has a count of ten or more. This chain links TRBV4-2 with TRBJ2-7; a possible D gene is TRBD1 (5 bases). Trimming pared 4 bases from V and 4 bases from J, leaving 17 bases between. CDR1 is LGHNA and CDR2 is YNFKEQ in the germline V gene. CDR3 length: 15 residues. CDR3 region: CASSLPGQGRYEQYF. The CDR3 coding sequence is TGTGCCAGCAGCCTCCCTGGGCAGGGTCGATACGAGCAGTACTTC.

Ten or more counts support this clonotype. This chain uses TRBV7-9 with TRBJ2-1, with unresolved D. Germline V gene sequence: CDR1 SEHNR, CDR2 FQNEAQ (reference sequence). The CDR3 contains 13 residues. Trimming left V 0 bases short and J 4 bases short, with 4 bases between. CDR3 region: CASSLATYNEQFF. The CDR3 coding sequence is TGTGCCAGCAGCTTAGCTACTTACAATGAGCAGTTCTTC.

CDR3 residues: CATSDIETAVDEQFF. The CDR3 DNA reads as TGTGCCACCAGTGATATAGAGACAGCGGTGGATGAGCAGTTCTTC. The chain employs TRBV24-1 and TRBJ2-1; the D call may be TRBD1 or TRBD2 (5 bases each). The CDR3 has 15 residues. Deletions cut 3 bases from V and 8 bases from J, with 16 bases between. CDR1 is KGHDR and CDR2 is SFDVKD in the germline V gene.

The gene calls are TRBV2 and TRBJ2-7; D possibly corresponds to TRBD2 (6 bases). CDR3 length equals 13 residues. The V end was cut by 3 bases, the J end by 6 bases, with 12 bases between. CDR1 is SNHLY and CDR2 is FYNNEI in the germline V gene. The CDR3 nucleotides are TGTGCCAGCAGTGAGGGGGGTCAAACCGAGCAGTACTTC. This translates into CASSEGGQTEQYF.

There are many counts of this clonotype. The gene calls are TRBV4-1 and TRBJ1-1; TRBD1 aligns across 8 bases. CDR3 length: 15 amino acids. CDR1 is MGHRA, CDR2 YSYEKL, per germline. V lost 4 bases and J lost 5; bases outside the gene matches: 9. CDR3 DNA: TGCGCCAGCAGCCCCCGACAGGGGAGGGGGACTGAAGCTTTCTTT. It translates to CASSPRQGRGTEAFF.

Ten or more counts support this clonotype. The J gene is TRBJ1-1, the V gene TRBV12-3 or TRBV12-4, with D possibly being TRBD1 (5 bases). The V gene lost 5 bases and the J gene lost 1 base, with 8 bases spanning the gap. The CDR3 has 13 amino acids. The CDR3 nucleotides are TGTGCCAGCAGTACCCAGGGGAACACTGAAGCTTTCTTT. It specifies CASSTQGNTEAFF.

V usage is TRBV7-9 and J usage is TRBJ1-6; TRBD1 might be the D (5 bases). This CDR3 has 16 amino acids. Trimming removed 1 base from V and 7 bases from J, with 14 bases in between. The germline CDR1 and CDR2 sequences are SEHNR and FQNEAQ (reference sequence). CDR3 sequence reads: CASSLVGGSSNSPLHF. The CDR3 DNA reads as TGTGCCAGCAGCTTAGTTGGGGGATCATCAAATTCACCCCTCCACTTT.

This clonotype was observed a handful of times. The rearrangement links TRBV25-1 to TRBJ2-7; the D call may be TRBD1 or TRBD2 (5 bases each). Germline values: CDR1 MGHDK, CDR2 SYGVNS. The CDR3 contains 14 residues. The ends were cut back, 3 bases at V and 3 bases at J, with 12 bases in the middle. CDR3 sequence: CASSERGFRYEQYF. The DNA for the CDR3 is TGTGCCAGCAGTGAGAGGGGTTTTCGCTACGAGCAGTACTTC.

The chain combines TRBV4-2 with TRBJ2-7, with D possibly TRBD1 on 6 matching bases. Germline assignment: CDR1 LGHNA and CDR2 YNFKEQ. The ends were cut back, 5 bases at V and 7 bases at J, with 21 bases in the middle. CDR3 length equals 15 residues. The CDR3 sequence is CASSNSGTRAREQYF. The CDR3 nucleotides are TGTGCCAGCAGCAACTCCGGGACACGGGCGCGGGAGCAGTACTTC.

Only a few counts were recorded for this clonotype. The genes are TRBV24-1 and TRBJ2-3; a possible D gene is TRBD2 (6 bases). The germline CDR1 and CDR2 sequences are KGHDR and SFDVKD. Trimming stripped 4 bases from V and 1 base from J, with 14 bases between. CDR3 length: 16 residues. CDR3 loop: CATSEFGGARTDTQYF. CDR3 sequence (DNA): TGTGCCACCAGTGAATTTGGAGGGGCCCGCACAGATACGCAGTATTTT.

This chain uses TRBV7-9 with TRBJ1-1; D uncertain. The V gene lost 9 bases and the J gene lost 3 bases, with 11 bases spanning the gap. The CDR3 extends over 12 amino acids. Germline V gene sequence: CDR1 SEHNR, CDR2 FQNEAQ (reference sequence). CDR3 residues: CASIGEYTEAFF. DNA for the CDR3: TGTGCCAGTATCGGGGAGTACACTGAAGCTTTCTTT.

This clonotype came up many times. The CDR3 nucleotides are TGTGCCAGCAGCCGCCTCCGAGATAGCACAGATACGCAGTATTTT. This translates into CASSRLRDSTDTQYF. The V and J genes are TRBV12-3 or TRBV12-4 and TRBJ2-3; D not certain. This CDR3 is 15 amino acids long. The V end lost 6 bases, the J end lost 0 bases, and 13 bases lay between the germline ends.